Listed below are T cell receptor beta chains from one sample, sequenced in a study of technical replicates of blood from a few donors. Assay used: immunoSEQ multiplex PCR; TCRdb lists only in-frame clones, some missing. This table has about 73,000 clones, 93% appearing once. The specimen sequenced was T cells isolated from PBMCs. These receptors were taken from a human donor in good health. CDR3s include the opening cysteine and the closing phenylalanine or tryptophan. A D gene is named only where the DNA matches it firmly. Only part of the rows carry a size: once, few, many, or a class if the clone is expanded.

clone_size: NA; d_call: NA; v_call: TRBV2; j_call: TRBJ2-7; cdr3_nt: TGTGCCAGCAGTGAAGCGCGGCAGCTCTCCTACGAGCAGTACTTC; cdr3_aa: CASSEARQLSYEQYF
clone_size: NA; d_call: NA; v_call: TRBV28; j_call: TRBJ2-7; cdr3_nt: TGTGCCAGCAGTGAATCCGGACTGGAAAGAAGCTCCTACGAGCAGTACTTC; cdr3_aa: CASSESGLERSSYEQYF
clone_size: NA; d_call: TRBD2; v_call: TRBV7-3; j_call: TRBJ2-1; cdr3_nt: TGTGCCAGCAGCCCCCGGACTAGCGGGGGAACGCAGTTCTTC; cdr3_aa: CASSPRTSGGTQFF
clone_size: NA; d_call: NA; v_call: TRBV9; j_call: TRBJ1-4; cdr3_nt: TGTGCCAGCAGAAGAACGAAGGGGGGGGGTGAAAAACTGTTTTTT; cdr3_aa: CASRRTKGGGEKLFF
clone_size: NA; d_call: TRBD1; v_call: TRBV6-1; j_call: TRBJ1-2; cdr3_nt: TGTGCCAGCACTAGTACGACAGGGGTCTATGGCTACACCTTC; cdr3_aa: CASTSTTGVYGYTF
clone_size: once; d_call: NA; v_call: TRBV27; j_call: TRBJ1-4; cdr3_nt: TGTGCCAGCAGGGTTAACCTGGGCCCAACTAATGAAAAACTGTTTTTT; cdr3_aa: CASRVNLGPTNEKLFF
clone_size: NA; d_call: NA; v_call: TRBV6-1; j_call: TRBJ1-1; cdr3_nt: TGTGCCAGCAGTGCGGGAATCACTGAAGCTTTCTTT; cdr3_aa: CASSAGITEAFF
clone_size: NA; d_call: TRBD1; v_call: TRBV19; j_call: TRBJ1-5; cdr3_nt: TGTGCCAGTAGTCCCTTCGACGACAGGGAAGAGCAGCCCCAGCATTTT; cdr3_aa: CASSPFDDREEQPQHF
clone_size: NA; d_call: TRBD1; v_call: TRBV2; j_call: TRBJ2-3; cdr3_nt: TGTGCCAGCAGTGCCAGACAGGGAAGCACAGATACGCAGTATTTT; cdr3_aa: CASSARQGSTDTQYF
clone_size: NA; d_call: NA; v_call: TRBV13; j_call: TRBJ2-7; cdr3_nt: TGTGCCAGCAGCGGCGTAGAGGGAAACTACGAGCAGTACTTC; cdr3_aa: CASSGVEGNYEQYF
clone_size: NA; d_call: NA; v_call: TRBV6-1; j_call: TRBJ2-7; cdr3_nt: TGTGCCAGCAGTGAGAGGGGGTCCTACGAGCAGTACTTC; cdr3_aa: CASSERGSYEQYF
clone_size: NA; d_call: TRBD2; v_call: TRBV7-6; j_call: TRBJ2-7; cdr3_nt: TGTGCCAGCAGCTGGGGAGCGGGAGTTAGGAGCTACGAGCAGTACTTC; cdr3_aa: CASSWGAGVRSYEQYF
clone_size: NA; d_call: TRBD2; v_call: TRBV4-2; j_call: TRBJ2-1; cdr3_nt: TGTGCCAGCAGCCAAGAAGGGATGGGACTAGTGGGGTTCAATGAGCAGTTCTTC; cdr3_aa: CASSQEGMGLVGFNEQFF
clone_size: NA; d_call: NA; v_call: TRBV6-6; j_call: TRBJ1-5; cdr3_nt: TGTGCCAGCAGTTACTCCACGATCGGAGATAATCAGCCCCAGCATTTT; cdr3_aa: CASSYSTIGDNQPQHF
clone_size: NA; d_call: NA; v_call: TRBV15; j_call: TRBJ2-7; cdr3_nt: TGTGCCACCAGCAGCTCTAGGGGCTACTACGAGCAGTACTTC; cdr3_aa: CATSSSRGYYEQYF
clone_size: NA; d_call: NA; v_call: TRBV2; j_call: TRBJ2-6; cdr3_nt: TGTGCCAGCAGTGTTGAGGGCTCTGGGGCCAACGTCCTGACTTTC; cdr3_aa: CASSVEGSGANVLTF
clone_size: NA; d_call: TRBD1; v_call: TRBV7-9; j_call: TRBJ2-1; cdr3_nt: TGTGCCAGCAGCGGTACACGGGACAGGGTAGACTCCAATGAGCAGTTCTTC; cdr3_aa: CASSGTRDRVDSNEQFF
clone_size: NA; d_call: TRBD1; v_call: TRBV28; j_call: TRBJ2-1; cdr3_nt: TGTGCCAGCAGTAGGGGACAGAAAAATGAGCAGTTCTTC; cdr3_aa: CASSRGQKNEQFF
clone_size: NA; d_call: NA; v_call: TRBV28; j_call: TRBJ2-2; cdr3_nt: TGTGCCAGCAGTTTTCTCGGGGGCGGGGAGCTGTTTTTT; cdr3_aa: CASSFLGGGELFF
clone_size: NA; d_call: NA; v_call: TRBV6-5; j_call: TRBJ1-1; cdr3_nt: TGTGCCAGCAGTGATAAATACAGGGCCACTGAAGCTTTCTTT; cdr3_aa: CASSDKYRATEAFF
clone_size: NA; d_call: NA; v_call: TRBV6-5; j_call: TRBJ1-2; cdr3_nt: TGTGCCAGCAGAGCTAGCGGATTGGATGGCTACACCTTC; cdr3_aa: CASRASGLDGYTF
clone_size: NA; d_call: TRBD1; v_call: TRBV2; j_call: TRBJ2-7; cdr3_nt: TGTGCCAGCAGTGGATCAGGGGGTCTGAGCGAGCAGTACTTC; cdr3_aa: CASSGSGGLSEQYF
clone_size: NA; d_call: NA; v_call: TRBV28; j_call: TRBJ2-1; cdr3_nt: TGTGCCAGCAGTTTAGCCGCGGAGCTCCACAATGAGCAGTTCTTC; cdr3_aa: CASSLAAELHNEQFF
clone_size: NA; d_call: TRBD1; v_call: TRBV5-4; j_call: TRBJ2-7; cdr3_nt: TGTGCCAGCAGCGTGGGACAGGGTCGTGCCTACGAGCAGTACTTC; cdr3_aa: CASSVGQGRAYEQYF
clone_size: NA; d_call: TRBD2; v_call: TRBV2; j_call: TRBJ2-7; cdr3_nt: TGTGCCAGCAGTGAAGCTATCACTAGCGGGGGGATCTCCTACGAGCAGTACTTC; cdr3_aa: CASSEAITSGGISYEQYF
clone_size: NA; d_call: NA; v_call: TRBV27; j_call: TRBJ1-1; cdr3_nt: TGTGCCAGCAGTTTATTTGGGGGGGCGAACACTGAAGCTTTCTTT; cdr3_aa: CASSLFGGANTEAFF
clone_size: NA; d_call: TRBD2; v_call: TRBV7-7; j_call: TRBJ2-1; cdr3_nt: TGTGCCAGCAGCTCCGGACTAGCAGCTGAGCAGTTCTTC; cdr3_aa: CASSSGLAAEQFF
clone_size: NA; d_call: NA; v_call: TRBV11-2; j_call: TRBJ2-6; cdr3_nt: TGTGCCAGCAGCCAGGACTACTCTGGGGCCAACGTCCTGACTTTC; cdr3_aa: CASSQDYSGANVLTF